One and the same sample provided the 24 T cell receptor beta chains below, sequenced in a study of T cell repertoires in cytomegalovirus infection. TCRdb re-called the reads through MiXCR, storing one row per CDR3 protein. Among 630,000 or so distinct CDR3 sequences listed, 20% to 30% were seen once. Sequencing was carried out using CD8+ T cells from PBMCs. The receptors come from a human donor in good health (CMV status not recorded). Some clones in this sample may be carry-over from other donors' samples.

The chain employs TRBV4-1 and TRBJ1-5; D uncertain. CDR3 length: 17 residues. Between the trimmed V and J ends, which lost 4 bases and 0 bases, there was a span of 16 bases. CDR1 is MGHRA and CDR2 is YSYEKL in the germline V gene. CDR3 amino acids: CASSPSGQGPSNQPQHF. CDR3 nucleotide sequence: TGCGCCAGCAGCCCGTCTGGCCAAGGACCTAGCAATCAGCCCCAGCATTTT.

The rearrangement joins TRBV28 to TRBJ1-6; tentatively, D is TRBD1 (5 bases). The germline V and J ends were trimmed by 7 bases and 2 bases, with 15 bases remaining between them. Per the germline V gene, CDR1 is MDHEN and CDR2 is SYDVKM. The CDR3 runs 16 residues. In DNA form, the CDR3 reads TGTGCCAGCACCCCAATCAGGGAAACCTATAATTCACCCCTCCACTTT. It yields the protein CASTPIRETYNSPLHF. The entire variable domain, with the rest obtained from reference TRBV28 and TRBJ1-6, is as follows: DVKVTQSSRYLVKRTGEKVFLECVQDMDHENMFWYRQDPGLGLRLIYFSYDVKMKEKGDIPEGYSVSREKKERFSLILESASTNQTSMYLCASTPIRETYNSPLHFGNGTRLTVT.

This chain joins TRBV10-3 and TRBJ1-1; 7 nucleotides agree with TRBD1. J gave up 1 base and V 4 bases, and 3 bases lay outside the gene matches. CDR1 is ENHRY and CDR2 is SYGVKD in the germline V gene. The CDR3 covers 14 residues. For the CDR3, the DNA is TGTGCCATCAGTGGAGGGACAGAGAACACTGAAGCTTTCTTT. Translating it yields CAISGGTENTEAFF.

This clonotype was observed many times. The J gene is TRBJ2-5, the V gene TRBV7-9; D may be TRBD2 (6 bases). The CDR3 is 14 amino acids. V was shortened by 1 base and J by 2 bases, with 8 bases between the two germline ends. Germline V gives CDR1 SEHNR, CDR2 FQNEAQ (reference sequence). CDR3 DNA: TGTGCCAGCAGCTTAGTCGGACTACAAGAGACCCAGTACTTC. Protein sequence: CASSLVGLQETQYF.

The chain links TRBV25-1 to TRBJ2-5; TRBD1 agrees at 7 bases. Germline values: CDR1 MGHDK, CDR2 SYGVNS. The CDR3 consists of 14 residues. V lost 6 bases, J lost 7 bases, and 11 bases stayed unmatched. CDR3 loop: CASSDGRGLATQYF. The CDR3 bases are TGTGCCAGCAGCGACGGTAGGGGGCTGGCGACCCAGTACTTC.

This clonotype turned up a few times. The V gene is TRBV2, the J gene TRBJ2-5, with D uncertain. The CDR3 consists of 13 residues. V lost 3 bases and J lost 5, with 10 bases in between. Germline loops: CDR1 SNHLY, CDR2 FYNNEI. CDR3 sequence reads: CASSDHPRETQYF. As DNA, the CDR3 is TGTGCCAGCAGTGATCACCCTCGGGAGACCCAGTACTTC. Drawing the rest from reference TRBV2 and TRBJ2-5, the complete variable domain is EPEVTQTPSHQVTQMGQEVILRCVPISNHLYFYWYRQILGQKVEFLVSFYNNEISEKSEIFDDQFSVERPDGSNFTLKIRSTKLEDSAMYFCASSDHPRETQYFGPGTRLLVL.

This clonotype was seen repeatedly, ten times or more. The chain employs TRBV7-8 and TRBJ2-3, with 7 positions matching TRBD2. The CDR3 consists of 15 residues. J lost 3 bases, V lost 5 bases, and 8 bases had no gene match. The germline gives CDR1 SGHVS, CDR2 FQNEAQ. CDR3 loop: CASSPRTSGTDTQYF. The CDR3 nucleotides read TGTGCCAGCAGCCCCAGGACTAGTGGTACAGATACGCAGTATTTT. Using reference TRBV7-8 and TRBJ2-3 for the parts outside the CDR3, the full variable domain is GAGVSQSPRYKVAKRGQDVALRCDPISGHVSLFWYQQALGQGPEFLTYFQNEAQLDKSGLPSDRFFAERPEGSVSTLKIQRTQQEDSAVYLCASSPRTSGTDTQYFGPGTRLTVL.

This clonotype has ten or more counts. V usage is TRBV7-2 and J usage is TRBJ2-5, with 7 bases fitting TRBD1. The CDR3 runs to 15 residues. CDR1 SGHTA and CDR2 FQGNSA come from the germline V gene. J was trimmed by 1 base and V by 4 bases; bases with no gene match: 6. The CDR3 loop reads CASSSGQDFQETQYF. In DNA form, the CDR3 reads TGTGCCAGCAGCTCCGGACAGGACTTCCAAGAGACCCAGTACTTC.

This sequence joins TRBV7-3 and TRBJ2-2; D is uncertain. V was shortened by 2 bases and J by 0 bases, with 13 bases between the two germline ends. The germline V gene encodes CDR1 SGHTA and CDR2 FQGTGA. This CDR3 comprises 17 residues. The CDR3 nucleotides read TGTGCCAGCAGCTTACCCCGGGCCGACGCGAACACCGGGGAGCTGTTTTTT. Residues: CASSLPRADANTGELFF. The variable domain in full, with the rest retrieved from reference TRBV7-3 and TRBJ2-2, is GAGVSQTPSNKVTEKGKYVELRCDPISGHTALYWYRQSLGQGPEFLIYFQGTGAADDSGLPNDRFFAVRPEGSVSTLKIQRTERGDSAVYLCASSLPRADANTGELFFGEGSRLTVL.

A word on this clonotype: This clone may be a read error of a much larger clone one base away. The chain is built from TRBV7-2 and TRBJ1-2; tentatively, D is TRBD1 (5 bases). This CDR3 contains 15 residues. Germline-derived CDR1 and CDR2 are SGHTA and FQGNSA. Trimming cost V 4 bases and J 5 bases, with 17 bases left between them. The CDR3 bases are TGTGCCAGCAGCTCTTGGGACGGTGATAAATATGGCTACACCTTC. This gives the protein CASSSWDGDKYGYTF.

The chain couples TRBV20-1 to TRBJ2-3; D may be TRBD2 (6 bases). Germline V gene data show CDR1 as DFQATT and CDR2 as SNEGSKA (reference sequence). The CDR3 covers 12 residues. V lost 5 bases, J lost 6 bases, and 12 bases lay in between. CDR3 protein: CSAGRDFDTQYF. CDR3 DNA: TGCAGTGCTGGCCGGGACTTCGATACGCAGTATTTT.

With regard to this clonotype: It may be a read error: a sequence one base away is much more abundant. This rearrangement joins TRBV7-8 to TRBJ2-5; D is ambiguous. The CDR3 consists of 14 residues. Trimming shortened V by 4 bases and J by 9 bases, and 18 bases separated the two germline ends. Germline V gives CDR1 SGHVS, CDR2 FQNEAQ. The DNA for the CDR3 is TGTGCCAGCAGCTCGTGGACGAATAAAGTGTCCCAGTACTTC. Translated, it gives CASSSWTNKVSQYF.

This clonotype was found a few times. Here the CDR3 reads CSVVDGSGANVLTF. The CDR3 nucleotides are TGCAGCGTTGTAGATGGTTCCGGGGCCAACGTCCTGACTTTC. The chain is built from TRBV29-1 and TRBJ2-6; no clear D gene. CDR1 is SQVTM, CDR2 ANQGSEA, per germline. V lost 4 bases to trimming and J lost 4 bases, with 11 bases between them. CDR3 length: 14 amino acids.

In this sample, this clonotype turned up a few times. The V call is TRBV5-5, the J call TRBJ2-7, with 8 bases identical to TRBD1. Losses at the gene ends were 4 bases for V and 3 bases for J; bases not matched to a gene: 9. Per germline, CDR1 SGHKS and CDR2 YYEKEE (reference sequence). The CDR3 has 15 residues. The CDR3 region is CASSQWTGPFYEQYV. In DNA form, the CDR3 reads TGTGCCAGCAGCCAATGGACAGGGCCCTTCTACGAGCAGTACGTC.

Comments on this clonotype: This may come from a read error, since a much larger clone is one base off. The chain employs TRBV11-2 and TRBJ2-6, with D unresolved. Germline V lookup: CDR1 SGHAT, CDR2 FQNNGV. This CDR3 has 15 residues. Written as DNA, the CDR3 is TGTGCCAGCAGCCCGGAGATCTCTGGGACCAACGTCCTGACTTTC. Amino acid sequence: CASSPEISGTNVLTF.

This clonotype was detected ten times or more. V gene TRBV6-6 combines with J gene TRBJ2-2; TRBD1 matches at 10 bases. The CDR3 loop spans 15 amino acids. Germline CDR1 MNHNY, CDR2 SVGAGI (reference sequence). Trimming removed 7 bases from V and 7 bases from J; junction bases left unmatched: 9. The CDR3 protein is CASTYQGQGIGELFF. CDR3 in DNA: TGTGCCAGCACCTACCAGGGACAGGGGATCGGGGAGCTGTTTTTT.

This chain connects TRBV28 to TRBJ2-1; D unclear. Germline lookup yields CDR1 MDHEN and CDR2 SYDVKM. Trimming took 5 bases from V and 0 from J, leaving 14 bases between them. CDR3 length: 16 amino acids. CDR3 nucleotides: TGTGCCAGCAGTACGACTGGACCAGGCTCCTACAATGAGCAGTTCTTC. This codes for CASSTTGPGSYNEQFF.

As concerns this clonotype: One base away lies a much larger clone, so this may be a sequencing read error. The chain recombines TRBV6-2 or TRBV6-3 with TRBJ2-1; D is unresolved. Germline values: CDR1 MNHEY, CDR2 SVGEGT. This CDR3 spans 13 amino acids. Deletions cut 0 bases from V and 12 bases from J, with 12 bases between. For the CDR3, the DNA is TGTGCCAGCAGTTACTCTCCCAGGTATCGGCAGTTCTTC. Translated: CASSYSPRYRQFF.

This clonotype was detected only a few times. The CDR3 nucleotides are TGCAGCGTAAAACAGGGAGGAGGTGGCTACACCTTC. Residues: CSVKQGGGGYTF. V and J are TRBV29-1 and TRBJ1-2; the D gene is possibly TRBD1 (6 bases). V lost 6 bases and J 7 bases, leaving 15 bases between the germline ends. The CDR3 covers 12 residues. Germline values: CDR1 SQVTM, CDR2 ANQGSEA.

This clonotype appeared many times. The J gene is TRBJ2-5, the V gene TRBV7-9, with TRBD1 matching 9 bases. Unmatched junction bases numbered 8, after V lost 4 bases and J lost 5 bases. CDR1 and CDR2 from the germline V gene are SEHNR and FQNEAQ (reference sequence). The CDR3 length is 15 residues. In DNA form, the CDR3 reads TGTGCCAGCAGCTCTCGGGACAGGGAGGAGGAGACCCAGTACTTC. It translates to CASSSRDREEETQYF.

V gene TRBV6-2 or TRBV6-3 combines with J gene TRBJ2-7, with a possible D match to TRBD1 (6 bases). This CDR3 has 13 amino acids. V lost 4 bases to trimming and J lost 3 bases, with 10 bases between them. CDR1 and CDR2 (germline): MNHEY, SVGEGT. The CDR3 bases are TGTGCCAGCAGTTGGGGGACAAACTACGAGCAGTACGTC. Its protein product is CASSWGTNYEQYV.

This chain connects TRBV5-6 to TRBJ2-5; D gene ambiguous. Germline CDR1 and CDR2: SGHDT and YYEEEE. The V end lost 0 bases, the J end lost 6 bases, and 6 bases lay between the germline ends. The CDR3 is 12 amino acids. This chain's CDR3 is CASSLGVKTQYF. In DNA, the CDR3 is TGTGCCAGCAGCTTGGGAGTGAAGACCCAGTACTTC.

This clonotype was observed a few times. The CDR3 DNA reads TGCAGTGTCCGGACAGGGATGAGCACTGAAGCTTTCTTT. It translates to CSVRTGMSTEAFF. The V call is TRBV20-1, the J call TRBJ1-1, with 8 bases lining up with TRBD1. The trim removed 7 bases at V and 4 bases at J, leaving 8 bases unmatched. CDR3 size: 13 residues. The germline V gene has CDR1 DFQATT and CDR2 SNEGSKA (reference sequence).

The chain recombines TRBV20-1 with TRBJ2-4; perhaps TRBD2 as D (5 bases). Between the trimmed V and J ends, which lost 4 bases and 8 bases, there was a span of 15 bases. CDR3 length: 13 amino acids. Germline V gene data show CDR1 as DFQATT and CDR2 as SNEGSKA (reference sequence). The CDR3 loop reads CSATASFGDIQYF. The DNA for the CDR3 is TGCAGTGCTACCGCTAGCTTCGGTGACATTCAGTACTTC.